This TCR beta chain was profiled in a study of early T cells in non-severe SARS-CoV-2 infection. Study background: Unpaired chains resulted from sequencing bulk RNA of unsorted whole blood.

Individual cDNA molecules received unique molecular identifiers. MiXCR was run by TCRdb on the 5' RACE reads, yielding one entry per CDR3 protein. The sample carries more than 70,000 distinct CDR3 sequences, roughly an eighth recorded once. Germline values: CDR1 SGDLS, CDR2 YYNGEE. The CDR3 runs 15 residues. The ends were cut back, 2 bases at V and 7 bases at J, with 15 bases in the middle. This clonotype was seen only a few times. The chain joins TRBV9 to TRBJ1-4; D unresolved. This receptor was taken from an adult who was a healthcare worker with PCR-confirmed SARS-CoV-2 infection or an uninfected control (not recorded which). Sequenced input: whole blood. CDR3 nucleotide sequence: TGTGCCAGCAGCGTGAGTGCAACCCCAGGTGAAAAACTGTTTTTT. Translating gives CASSVSATPGEKLFF.